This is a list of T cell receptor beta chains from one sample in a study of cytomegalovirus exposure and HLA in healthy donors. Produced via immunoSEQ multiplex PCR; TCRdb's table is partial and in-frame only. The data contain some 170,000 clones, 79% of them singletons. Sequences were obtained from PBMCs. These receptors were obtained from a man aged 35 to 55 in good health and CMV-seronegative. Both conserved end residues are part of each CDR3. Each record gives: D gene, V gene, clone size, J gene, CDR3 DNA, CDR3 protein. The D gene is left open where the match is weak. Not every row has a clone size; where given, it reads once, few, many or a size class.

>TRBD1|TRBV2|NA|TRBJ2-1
TGTGCCAGCAGTGAGGCCCCCAGGGGGCCTGAAGTCCCCAACAATGAGCAGTTCTTC
CASSEAPRGPEVPNNEQFF
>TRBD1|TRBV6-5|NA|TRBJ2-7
TGTGCCAGCTCCGGGACAGGGGCCCACGAGCAGTACTTC
CASSGTGAHEQYF
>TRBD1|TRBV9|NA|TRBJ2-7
TGTGCCAGCAGCGGGGGCCGGGACAGGGCCTACGGGGACTACGAGCAGTACTTC
CASSGGRDRAYGDYEQYF
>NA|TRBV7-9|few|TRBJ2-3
TGTGCCAGCAGCTTCGAAAGGGGAACTAGCACAGATACGCAGTATTTT
CASSFERGTSTDTQYF
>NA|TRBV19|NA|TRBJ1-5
TGTGCCAGTACCCCCAACAGGGATCAGCCCCAGCATTTT
CASTPNRDQPQHF
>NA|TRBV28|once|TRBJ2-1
TGTGCCAGCAGCCCGCCGACCTCAGGACTACACAATGAGCAGTTCTTC
CASSPPTSGLHNEQFF
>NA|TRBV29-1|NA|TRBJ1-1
TGCAGCTCCAAATGGGGGCTGAACACTGAAGCTTTCTTT
CSSKWGLNTEAFF
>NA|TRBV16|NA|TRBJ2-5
TGTGCCAGCAGCCAATTCGAGAAATACCTCGAAGAGACCCAGTACTTC
CASSQFEKYLEETQYF
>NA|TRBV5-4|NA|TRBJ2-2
TGTGCCAGCAGCGTGGACGGAGCCGGGGAGCTGTTTTTT
CASSVDGAGELFF
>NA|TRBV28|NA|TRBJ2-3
TGTGCCAGCCTGGGCCCGCCACACACAGATACGCAGTATTTT
CASLGPPHTDTQYF
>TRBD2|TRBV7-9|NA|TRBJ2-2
TGTTCCAGCAGCAAAGCGGTGTTGGGACTAGTTGGCGGGGAGCTGTTTTTT
CSSSKAVLGLVGGELFF
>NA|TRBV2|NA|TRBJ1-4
TGTGCCAGCAGTGAAGCGGCCCCGGGGAATGAAAAACTGTTTTTT
CASSEAAPGNEKLFF
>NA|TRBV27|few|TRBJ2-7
TGTGCCAGCAGTTTTGGAACTTACCCAAGCGAGCAGTACTTC
CASSFGTYPSEQYF
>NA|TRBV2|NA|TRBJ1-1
TGTGCCAGCAGTCGACCGGGGAGCTACACTGAAGCTTTCTTT
CASSRPGSYTEAFF